This section outlines one T cell receptor (beta chain) sequence together with its context. This clone turned up a few times. Its antigen has not been determined. The sample holds no much larger clone one base away, and base qualities are not on file. The source of the sample is a study of Tregs in tolerant kidney transplant recipients (dated by TCRdb to the late 2010s). For the wider study: Before combined kidney and bone marrow transplantation, this study identified donor-specific regulatory T cells using TCRbeta sequencing and then followed those same cells after transplant. In a few healthy controls, several methods of expanding Tregs specific for an allogeneic donor were compared by TCRbeta repertoire sequencing. Study-wide findings and limitations: Expanding Tregs with activated donor B cells appeared to identify the most biologically relevant and donor-specific TCRbeta repertoire. The study was constrained by small patient numbers, and validation of the findings is required in larger populations and under other immunosuppression protocols. Biological reproducibility was not directly addressed, though technical replication error appeared minimal.

For TCRbeta CDR3 sequencing, genomic DNA from the sorted cells was extracted using the QIAGEN DNeasy Blood and Tissue Kit. Through immunoSEQ, high-throughput TCRbeta CDR3 sequencing was done commercially, including PCR amplification with internal controls and bias correction. Per the source publication's procedure: Unique productive TCRbeta sequences were defined by CDR3 nucleotide sequence when primers matched and otherwise by CDR3 amino acid sequence together with Vbeta and Jbeta genes. To correct for sorting error, sequences found in more than one sorted population at a frequency ratio of 2:1 or less were discarded, and the remaining shared sequences were assigned to the population with the higher frequency. Donor-reactive sequences were defined as at least 5-fold expanded in CFSE-low cells versus unstimulated cells, with frequency of at least 0.01% in CFSE-low cells. Repertoire divergence was quantified by Jensen-Shannon divergence calculated from the top 100 TCRbeta sequences ranked by frequency. For samples with multiple sequencing runs, sorting error was corrected separately for each run before the runs were pooled. Held by TCRdb, this immuneACCESS table contains in-frame sequences only and omits some clones. Under half of the omission traces to an unresolved V gene where checked; the cause of the rest is unknown. V and J calls and clone size are as listed in that table; D and trimming were resolved from the DNA. Counted in this sample were some 240,000 clones; around 82% of them appeared once. About 0.58% of the sample is in the top ten clones.

Unstimulated Tregs (CD4+CD25+CD127-), CD4+ non-Tregs (CD4+CD25-), CD4 and CD8 cells were FACS-sorted from thawed PBMCs. Blood from healthy controls was obtained either from healthy volunteers or as purchased buffy coats. Healthy control blood was processed to PBMCs by Ficoll density gradient and cryopreserved, and patient PBMCs were collected before and after transplant. CDR1 and CDR2, per the germline V gene, are KGHSH and LQKENI. V was cut back by 6 bases and J by 2 bases, leaving a gap of 17 bases between them. The CDR3 spans 15 residues, from the cysteine through the phenylalanine. CDR3 DNA is the only sequence kept; it has 45 bases, read in frame from the first base.

The V gene is TRBV18 and the J gene is TRBJ2-7; possibly the D gene is TRBD2, per 6 matching bases. This receptor was taken from a human donor in good health. The sample comprised CD4+ T cells from blood. In nucleotides, the sequence is TGTGCCAGCTCCGAAGGTGGGACTTTTCCCTACGAGCAGTACTTC. Translated, this is CASSEGGTFPYEQYF.